What follows describes a single TCR beta chain. Its antigen is currently unknown. Measured with immunoSEQ multiplex PCR; TCRdb has only the in-frame clones, and not every one. Altogether fewer than 100,000 clones are present, 79% being singletons, with the ten largest covering 4% to 5.5%. This sample is drawn from a study of cytotoxic CD8 clonotypes in ibrutinib-treated CLL. Turning to the study itself: Average yields of around 260,000 productive templates and 80,000 to 95,000 productive rearrangements characterized the samples. Study-wide findings and caveats: Exceeding age-matched healthy donors, baseline clonality also tracked the counts of circulating CD8+ T cells. Clonality rose at ibrutinib response, held steady in sustained remission, and fell toward baseline at progression.

V dropped 5 bases and J dropped 5; count of bases not matched to a gene: 5. The CDR3 covers 15 residues. CDR1 is SGHTA and CDR2 is FQGTGA in the germline V gene. This chain connects TRBV7-3 to TRBJ2-1; 11 bases are shared with TRBD2. The source was PBMCs, collected after 12 months of ibrutinib treatment. The clonotype originates from a human donor with chronic lymphocytic leukemia. The CDR3 DNA reads TGTGCCAGCAGCCCAGGACTAGCGGGTCACAATGAGCAGTTCTTC. Translation gives CASSPGLAGHNEQFF. Based on the CDR3 plus reference TRBV7-3 and TRBJ2-1, the full variable domain is GAGVSQTPSNKVTEKGKYVELRCDPISGHTALYWYRQSLGQGPEFLIYFQGTGAADDSGLPNDRFFAVRPEGSVSTLKIQRTERGDSAVYLCASSPGLAGHNEQFFGPGTRLTVL.